This TCR beta chain was sequenced for a study of T-cell memory formation after mild COVID-19. General study results and limits: Clones shrinking from day 15 to 85 showed even CD4/CD8 mixes; later expanders tilted CD4+. In pre-infection memory, a portion of responding clones appeared, which suggested that cross-reactive memory joined.

TCRdb called the 5' RACE reads again in MiXCR, with one record for every CDR3 protein. The sample consists of about 360,000 distinct CDR3 sequences, about 15% of them appearing once. Germline V gene data show CDR1 as DFQATT and CDR2 as SNEGSKA (reference sequence). V was pared by 2 bases and J by 3 bases, with 13 bases between. The CDR3 length is 14 residues. This clonotype has a handful of counts. Antigen specificity is unknown. The clonotype originates from a man aged 18 to 30 who had mild COVID-19 (a few samples of this study predate the infection). Cell type and time point are not known. The chain carries TRBV20-1 and TRBJ1-2; tentatively, D is TRBD1 (5 bases). The sequenced material came from PBMCs or a T cell subset sorted from them (not recorded which). In DNA form, the CDR3 reads TGCAGTGCTAGAAGAGATGGCAGGGACTATGGCTACACCTTC. Protein product: CSARRDGRDYGYTF.